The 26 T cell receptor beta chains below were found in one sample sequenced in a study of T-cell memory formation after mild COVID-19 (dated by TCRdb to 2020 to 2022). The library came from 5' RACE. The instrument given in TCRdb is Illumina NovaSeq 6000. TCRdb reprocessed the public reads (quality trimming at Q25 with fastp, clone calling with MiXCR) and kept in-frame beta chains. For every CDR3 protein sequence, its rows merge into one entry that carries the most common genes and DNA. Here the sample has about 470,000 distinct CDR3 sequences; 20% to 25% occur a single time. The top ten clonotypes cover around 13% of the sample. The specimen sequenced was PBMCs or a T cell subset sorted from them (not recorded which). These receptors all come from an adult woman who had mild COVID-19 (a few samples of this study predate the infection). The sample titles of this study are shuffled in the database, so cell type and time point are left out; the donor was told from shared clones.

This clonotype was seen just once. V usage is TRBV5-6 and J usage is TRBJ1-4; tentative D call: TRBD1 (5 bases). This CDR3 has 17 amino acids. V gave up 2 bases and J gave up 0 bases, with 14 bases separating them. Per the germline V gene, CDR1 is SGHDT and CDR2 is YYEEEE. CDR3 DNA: TGTGCCAGCAGCTTTCGCCTAGGGGCGACAACTAATGAAAAACTGTTTTTT. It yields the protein CASSFRLGATTNEKLFF.

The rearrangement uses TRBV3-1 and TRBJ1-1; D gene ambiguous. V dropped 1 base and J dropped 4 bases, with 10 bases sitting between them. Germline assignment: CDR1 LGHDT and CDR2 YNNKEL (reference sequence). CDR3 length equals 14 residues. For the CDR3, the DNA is TGTGCCAGCAGCCAAGGGGAAGGGCTCACTGAAGCTTTCTTT. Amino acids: CASSQGEGLTEAFF.

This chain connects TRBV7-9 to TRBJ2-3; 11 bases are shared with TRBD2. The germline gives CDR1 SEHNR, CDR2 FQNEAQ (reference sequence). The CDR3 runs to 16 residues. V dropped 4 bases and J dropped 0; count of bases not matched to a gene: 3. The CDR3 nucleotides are TGTGCCAGCAGCTGGGGACTAGCGGCTAGCACAGATACGCAGTATTTT. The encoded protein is CASSWGLAASTDTQYF.

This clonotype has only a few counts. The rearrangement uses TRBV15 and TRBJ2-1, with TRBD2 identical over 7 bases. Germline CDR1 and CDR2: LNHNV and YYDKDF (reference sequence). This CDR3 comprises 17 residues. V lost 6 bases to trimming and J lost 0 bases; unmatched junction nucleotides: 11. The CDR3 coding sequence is TGTGCCACCAGGACGGCCCTAGCGGCGGTCTCCTACAATGAGCAGTTCTTC. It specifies CATRTALAAVSYNEQFF.

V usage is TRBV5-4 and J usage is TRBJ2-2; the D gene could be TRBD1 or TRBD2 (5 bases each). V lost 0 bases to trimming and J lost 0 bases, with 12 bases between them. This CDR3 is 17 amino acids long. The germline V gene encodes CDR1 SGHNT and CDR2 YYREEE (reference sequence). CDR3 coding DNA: TGTGCCAGCAGCTTGGTTCACGGGGCCGCGAACACCGGGGAGCTGTTTTTT. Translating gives CASSLVHGAANTGELFF.

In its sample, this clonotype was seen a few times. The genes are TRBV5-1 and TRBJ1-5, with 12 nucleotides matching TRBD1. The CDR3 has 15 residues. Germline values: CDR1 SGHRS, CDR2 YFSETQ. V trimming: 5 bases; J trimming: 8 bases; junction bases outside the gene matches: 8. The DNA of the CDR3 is TGCGCCAGCAGTCCCGGGACAGGGGGCTTGGAGCCCCAGCATTTT. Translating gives CASSPGTGGLEPQHF.

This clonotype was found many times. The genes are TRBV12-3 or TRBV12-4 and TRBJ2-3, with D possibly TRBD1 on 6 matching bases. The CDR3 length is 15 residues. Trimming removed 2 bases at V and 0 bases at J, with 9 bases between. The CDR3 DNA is TGTGCCAGCAGTTTAAGGGGGAGCAGCACAGATACGCAGTATTTT. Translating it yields CASSLRGSSTDTQYF.

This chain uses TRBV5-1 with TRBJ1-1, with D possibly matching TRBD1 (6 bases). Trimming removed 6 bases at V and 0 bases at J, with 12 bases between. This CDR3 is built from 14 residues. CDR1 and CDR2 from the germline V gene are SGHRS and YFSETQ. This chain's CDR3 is CASKQGPMNTEAFF. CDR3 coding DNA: TGCGCCAGCAAGCAGGGGCCCATGAACACTGAAGCTTTCTTT. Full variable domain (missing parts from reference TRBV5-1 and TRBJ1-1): KAGVTQTPRYLIKTRGQQVTLSCSPISGHRSVSWYQQTPGQGLQFLFEYFSETQRNKGNFPGRFSGRQFSNSRSEMNVSTLELGDSALYLCASKQGPMNTEAFFGQGTRLTVV.

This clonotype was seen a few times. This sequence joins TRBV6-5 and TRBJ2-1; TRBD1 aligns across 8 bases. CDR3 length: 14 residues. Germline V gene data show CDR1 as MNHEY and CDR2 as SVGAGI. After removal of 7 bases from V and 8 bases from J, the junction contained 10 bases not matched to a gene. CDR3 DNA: TGTGCCAGCAAACCGGGACAGGTGCAATATGAGCAGTTCTTC. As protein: CASKPGQVQYEQFF.

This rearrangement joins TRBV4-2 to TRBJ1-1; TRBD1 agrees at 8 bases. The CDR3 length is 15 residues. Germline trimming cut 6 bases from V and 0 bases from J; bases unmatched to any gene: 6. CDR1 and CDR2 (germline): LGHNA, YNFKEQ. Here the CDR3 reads CASREGQGMNTEAFF. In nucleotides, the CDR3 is TGTGCCAGCAGGGAAGGACAGGGAATGAACACTGAAGCTTTCTTT.

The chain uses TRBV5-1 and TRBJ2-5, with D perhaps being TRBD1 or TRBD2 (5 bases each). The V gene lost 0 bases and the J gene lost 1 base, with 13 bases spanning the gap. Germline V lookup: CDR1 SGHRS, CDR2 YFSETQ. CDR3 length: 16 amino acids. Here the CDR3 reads CASSLGPGRTQETQYF. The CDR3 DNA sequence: TGCGCCAGCAGCTTGGGCCCGGGACGGACCCAAGAGACCCAGTACTTC.

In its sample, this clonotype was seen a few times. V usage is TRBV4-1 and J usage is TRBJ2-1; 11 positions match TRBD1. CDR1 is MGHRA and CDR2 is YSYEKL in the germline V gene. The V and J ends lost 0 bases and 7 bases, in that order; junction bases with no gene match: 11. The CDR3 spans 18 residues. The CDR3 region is CASSQDPADRGLENEQFF. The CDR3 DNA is TGCGCCAGCAGCCAAGATCCGGCGGACAGGGGGCTAGAGAATGAGCAGTTCTTC.

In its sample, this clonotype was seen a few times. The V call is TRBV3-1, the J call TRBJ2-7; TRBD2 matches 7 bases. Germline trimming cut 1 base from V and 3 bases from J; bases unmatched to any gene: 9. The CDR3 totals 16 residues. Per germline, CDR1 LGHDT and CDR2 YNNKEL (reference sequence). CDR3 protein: CASSQGGLGRYYEQYF. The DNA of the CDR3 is TGTGCCAGCAGCCAAGGTGGACTAGGGAGATACTACGAGCAGTACTTC.

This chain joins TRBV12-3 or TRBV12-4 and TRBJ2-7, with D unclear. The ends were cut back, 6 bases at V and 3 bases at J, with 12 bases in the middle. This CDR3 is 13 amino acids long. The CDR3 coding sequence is TGTGCCAGCAGCCTAGGTCCTATCTACGAGCAGTACTTC. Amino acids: CASSLGPIYEQYF.

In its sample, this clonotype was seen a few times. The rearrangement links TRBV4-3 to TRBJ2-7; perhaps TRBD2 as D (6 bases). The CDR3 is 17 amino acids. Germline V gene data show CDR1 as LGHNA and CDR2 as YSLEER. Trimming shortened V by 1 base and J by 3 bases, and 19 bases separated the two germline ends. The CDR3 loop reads CASSQGVAGLPDYEQYF. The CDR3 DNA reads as TGCGCCAGCAGCCAAGGCGTGGCGGGGTTACCCGACTACGAGCAGTACTTC.

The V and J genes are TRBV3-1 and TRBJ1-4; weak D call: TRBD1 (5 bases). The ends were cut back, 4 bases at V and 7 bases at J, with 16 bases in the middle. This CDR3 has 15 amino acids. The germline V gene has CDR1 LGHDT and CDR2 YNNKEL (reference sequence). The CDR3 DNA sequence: TGTGCCAGCAGCCCCCGGGACGGCCTTAGTGAAAAACTGTTTTTT. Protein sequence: CASSPRDGLSEKLFF.

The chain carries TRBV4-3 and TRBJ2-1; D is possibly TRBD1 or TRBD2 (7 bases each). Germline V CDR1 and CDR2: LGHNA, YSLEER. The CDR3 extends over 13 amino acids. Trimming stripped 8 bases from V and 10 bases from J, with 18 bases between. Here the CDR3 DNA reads TGCGCCAGCGGGGGGGTGCAGACAGGGGAGCAGTTCTTC. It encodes CASGGVQTGEQFF.

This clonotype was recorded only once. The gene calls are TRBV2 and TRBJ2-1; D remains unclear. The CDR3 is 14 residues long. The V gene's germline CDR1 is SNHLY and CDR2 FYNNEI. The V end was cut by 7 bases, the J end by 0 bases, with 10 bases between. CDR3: CASMGMTSYNEQFF. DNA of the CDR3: TGTGCCAGCATGGGAATGACCTCCTACAATGAGCAGTTCTTC.

The DNA of the CDR3 is TGCGCCAGCAGCTTGTCCGTTACCCGCTACGAGCAGTACTTC. Encoded protein: CASSLSVTRYEQYF. The rearrangement uses TRBV5-1 and TRBJ2-7; no firm D call. Trimming left V 1 base short and J 3 bases short, with 11 bases between. The CDR3 extends over 14 amino acids. The germline V gene encodes CDR1 SGHRS and CDR2 YFSETQ. The whole variable domain, remainder taken from reference TRBV5-1 and TRBJ2-7, is KAGVTQTPRYLIKTRGQQVTLSCSPISGHRSVSWYQQTPGQGLQFLFEYFSETQRNKGNFPGRFSGRQFSNSRSEMNVSTLELGDSALYLCASSLSVTRYEQYFGPGTRLTVT.

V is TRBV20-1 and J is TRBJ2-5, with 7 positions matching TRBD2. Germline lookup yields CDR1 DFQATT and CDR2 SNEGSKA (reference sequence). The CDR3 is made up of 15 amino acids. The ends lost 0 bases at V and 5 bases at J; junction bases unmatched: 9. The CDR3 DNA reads TGCAGTGCTAGAGAAATCAACCGAGCGGGGGAGACCCAGTACTTC. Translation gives CSAREINRAGETQYF.

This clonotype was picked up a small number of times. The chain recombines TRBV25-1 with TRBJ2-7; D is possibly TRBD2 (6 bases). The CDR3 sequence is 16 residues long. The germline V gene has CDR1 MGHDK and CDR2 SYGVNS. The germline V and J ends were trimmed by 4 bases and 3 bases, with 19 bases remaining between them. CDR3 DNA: TGTGCCAGCAGTGTAGCGTCGGGAGAAGAGGGCTACGAGCAGTACTTC. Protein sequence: CASSVASGEEGYEQYF.

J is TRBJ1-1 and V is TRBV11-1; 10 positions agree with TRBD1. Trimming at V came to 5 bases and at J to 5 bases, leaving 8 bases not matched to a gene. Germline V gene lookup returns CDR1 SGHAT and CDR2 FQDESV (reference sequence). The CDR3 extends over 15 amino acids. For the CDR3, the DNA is TGTGCCAGCAGCGTCGGGACAGGGGATGGGACTGAAGCTTTCTTT. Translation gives CASSVGTGDGTEAFF.

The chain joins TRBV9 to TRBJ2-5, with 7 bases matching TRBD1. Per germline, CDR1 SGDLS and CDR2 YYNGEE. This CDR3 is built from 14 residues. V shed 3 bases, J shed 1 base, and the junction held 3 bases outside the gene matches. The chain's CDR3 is CASSAGTAQETQYF. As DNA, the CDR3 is TGTGCCAGCAGCGCGGGGACAGCCCAAGAGACCCAGTACTTC.

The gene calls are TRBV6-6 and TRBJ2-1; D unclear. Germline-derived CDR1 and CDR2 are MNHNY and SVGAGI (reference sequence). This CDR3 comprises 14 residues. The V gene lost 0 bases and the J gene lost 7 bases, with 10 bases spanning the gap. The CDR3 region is CASSYSSLGNEQFF. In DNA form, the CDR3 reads TGTGCCAGCAGTTACTCATCTCTTGGGAATGAGCAGTTCTTC.

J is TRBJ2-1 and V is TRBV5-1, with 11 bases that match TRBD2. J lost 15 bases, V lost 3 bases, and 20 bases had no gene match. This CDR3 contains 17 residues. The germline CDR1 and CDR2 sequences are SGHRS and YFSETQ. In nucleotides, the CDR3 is TGCGCCAGCAGCTCCCTACGAGAGACTAGCGGGAAACCGTTGGCGTTCTTC. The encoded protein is CASSSLRETSGKPLAFF.

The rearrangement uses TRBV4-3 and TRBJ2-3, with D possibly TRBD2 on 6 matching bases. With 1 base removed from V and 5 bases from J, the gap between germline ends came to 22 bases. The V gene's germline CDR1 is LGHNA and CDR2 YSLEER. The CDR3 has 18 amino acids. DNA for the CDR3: TGCGCCAGCAGCCAAGTCCCTGGGCACTCCTTAGCGGTAGATACGCAGTATTTT. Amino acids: CASSQVPGHSLAVDTQYF.